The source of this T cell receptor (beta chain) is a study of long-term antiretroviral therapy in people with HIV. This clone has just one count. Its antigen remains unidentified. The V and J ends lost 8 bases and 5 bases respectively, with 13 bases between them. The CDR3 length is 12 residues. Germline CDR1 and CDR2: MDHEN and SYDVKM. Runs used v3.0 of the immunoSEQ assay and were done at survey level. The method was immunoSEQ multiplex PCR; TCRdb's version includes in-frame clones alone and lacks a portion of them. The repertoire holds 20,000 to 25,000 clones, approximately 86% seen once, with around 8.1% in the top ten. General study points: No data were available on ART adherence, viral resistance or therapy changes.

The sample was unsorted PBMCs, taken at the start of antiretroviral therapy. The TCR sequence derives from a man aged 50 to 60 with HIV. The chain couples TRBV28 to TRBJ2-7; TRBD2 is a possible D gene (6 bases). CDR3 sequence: CASGGELNEQYF. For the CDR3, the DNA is TGTGCCAGCGGCGGGGAGTTAAACGAGCAGTACTTC.